This T cell receptor beta chain derives from a study of blood T cell repertoires in COVID-19. Study-level information: Samples taken during acute and convalescent COVID-19 were collected in the United States, Italy and Spain. Sources were T cells, B-cell-depleted T cells, or PBMCs; the material itself was cDNA or gDNA.

Original processing methods: Scientists estimated how many nucleated cells there were by amplifying reference gene primers. Profiling relied on immunoSEQ multiplex PCR, and the TCRdb table lists in-frame clones only, not all of them. V and J calls and clone size are given by that table; D and trimming were obtained from the DNA. The data show about 230,000 clones, 65% to 85% seen once. This CDR3 is built from 15 residues. Germline trimming cut 0 bases from V and 3 bases from J; bases unmatched to any gene: 2. CDR1 and CDR2 from the germline V gene are LNHDA and SQIVND (reference sequence). Sequenced input: peripheral blood. This TCR was recovered from a man between 40 and 49 years old with acute or convalescent COVID-19. V and J are TRBV19 and TRBJ1-5, with TRBD1 matching over 7 bases. The CDR3 is CASSIDRGINQPQHF. CDR3 in DNA: TGTGCCAGTAGTATAGACAGGGGGATCAATCAGCCCCAGCATTTT. The full variable domain, rest sourced from reference TRBV19 and TRBJ1-5, is DGGITQSPKYLFRKEGQNVTLSCEQNLNHDAMYWYRQDPGQGLRLIYYSQIVNDFQKGDIAEGYSVSREKKESFPLTVTSAQKNPTAFYLCASSIDRGINQPQHFGDGTRLSIL.